The 25 T cell receptor beta chains presented below share a single source sample, sequenced in a study of metastatic and nonmetastatic thyroid tumors. All patients reached thyroid surgery having received no treatment beforehand. TCRdb re-called clones via MiXCR from the PCR reads. The sample has about 40,000 clones, 17% seen once. The sequencing input was tumor tissue. Receptors were obtained from a female donor with papillary thyroid cancer or a benign thyroid nodule (not recorded which). Some clones in this sample may be carry-over from other donors' samples.

This clone was recorded at least ten times. DNA for the CDR3: TGTGCCAGCAGTTTCCAAGCGGGAGGGTTCCCAGAGACCCAGTACTTC. Translation: CASSFQAGGFPETQYF. This chain uses TRBV27 with TRBJ2-5; 10 bases line up with TRBD2. V lost 3 bases and J lost 4; bases outside the gene matches: 8. CDR3 length equals 16 residues. The germline gives CDR1 MNHEY, CDR2 SMNVEV (reference sequence).

This clone has ten or more counts. CDR3 bases: TGTGCCACCAGCGTGTCGACTAGCGGGTTAGGCAATGAGCAGTTCTTC. Amino acids: CATSVSTSGLGNEQFF. The chain links TRBV15 to TRBJ2-1, with 10 nucleotides matching TRBD2. Germline loops: CDR1 LNHNV, CDR2 YYDKDF (reference sequence). After removal of 5 bases from V and 6 bases from J, the junction contained 10 bases not matched to a gene. CDR3 size: 16 residues.

This clone has at least ten counts. The genes are TRBV2 and TRBJ1-5; D remains ambiguous. The CDR3 length is 13 residues. In germline, CDR1 is SNHLY, CDR2 FYNNEI. V was trimmed by 3 bases and J by 5 bases, leaving 8 bases between them. The CDR3 here is CASSEHQDQPQHF. For the CDR3, the DNA is TGTGCCAGCAGTGAGCACCAAGATCAGCCCCAGCATTTT.

Concerning this clone: Possible read error: a much larger clone is one base away. The chain uses TRBV12-3 or TRBV12-4 and TRBJ2-1; D is unresolved. V lost 4 bases to trimming and J lost 0 bases, with 7 bases between them. CDR3 length: 14 amino acids. The CDR3 is CASSSSLSYNEQFF. The DNA for the CDR3 is TGTGCCAGCAGTTCGTCCCTCTCCTACAATGAGCAGTTCTTC.

In regard to this clone: This may be a read error: a much more frequent sequence differs by one nucleotide. The chain combines TRBV4-1 with TRBJ1-4, with D perhaps matching TRBD1 (6 bases). CDR1 and CDR2 from the germline V gene are MGHRA and YSYEKL. The CDR3 has 16 residues. The ends were cut back, 3 bases at V and 3 bases at J, with 14 bases in the middle. CDR3 coding DNA: TGCGCCAGCAGCCAGCCCCTGGACAGCTCTAATGAAAAACTGTTTTTT. Translating gives CASSQPLDSSNEKLFF.

This clone was detected many times. The chain joins TRBV19 to TRBJ1-5; 9 positions agree with TRBD1. The germline V gene encodes CDR1 LNHDA and CDR2 SQIVND (reference sequence). Unmatched junction bases numbered 9, after V lost 5 bases and J lost 4 bases. This CDR3 has 16 amino acids. The CDR3 coding sequence is TGTGCCAGTAGTCTCGGCCGGGACAGGGAGAATCAGCCCCAGCATTTT. Its translation is CASSLGRDRENQPQHF.

The sample holds many counts of this clone. The chain joins TRBV10-3 to TRBJ1-5; no reliable D call. This CDR3 region has 13 residues. Deletions cut 4 bases from V and 3 bases from J, with 7 bases between. Germline lookup yields CDR1 ENHRY and CDR2 SYGVKD. Written as DNA, the CDR3 is TGTGCCATCAGTGGTGGGCTCAATCAGCCCCAGCATTTT. Protein sequence: CAISGGLNQPQHF.

Ten or more counts support this clone. The chain combines TRBV5-6 with TRBJ1-5, with D maybe TRBD1 (5 bases). Germline V gives CDR1 SGHDT, CDR2 YYEEEE. The V end was cut by 0 bases, the J end by 7 bases, with 8 bases between. The CDR3 totals 13 residues. CDR3 in DNA: TGTGCCAGCAGCTTGGGGGGGTGGCAGCCCCAGCATTTT. This codes for CASSLGGWQPQHF.

This clone was recorded many times. This chain links TRBV7-8 with TRBJ1-3; D unclear. CDR1 and CDR2 from the germline V gene are SGHVS and FQNEAQ. Trimming removed 2 bases at V and 3 bases at J, with 14 bases between. The CDR3 has 16 amino acids. CDR3 DNA: TGTGCCAGCAGCTTAAAGTCCCCGAAGGATGGAAACACCATATATTTT. Amino acid sequence: CASSLKSPKDGNTIYF.

This clone came up many times. The chain combines TRBV5-5 with TRBJ2-1; 8 nucleotides agree with TRBD2. J was trimmed by 5 bases and V by 1 base; bases with no gene match: 8. Germline CDR1 and CDR2: SGHKS and YYEKEE (reference sequence). The CDR3 consists of 16 residues. Here the CDR3 reads CASSLRVGRAHNEQFF. The CDR3 DNA is TGTGCCAGCAGCTTGAGGGTCGGGAGGGCCCACAATGAGCAGTTCTTC.

This clone was seen a handful of times. A read error may be the cause here, since a much bigger clone is one base away. The chain is built from TRBV6-4 and TRBJ2-1; D perhaps matches TRBD1 (5 bases). The CDR3 has 16 amino acids. The germline gives CDR1 MRHNA, CDR2 SNTAGT. The CDR3 coding sequence is TGTGCCAGCAGTGACGAGTACGGGCAGGGTAGTAATGCGCAGTTCTTC. Its translation is CASSDEYGQGSNAQFF.

This clone was seen ten or more times. The rearrangement links TRBV6-2 or TRBV6-3 to TRBJ2-6; a possible D gene is TRBD1 (6 bases). Trimming stripped 4 bases from V and 0 bases from J, with 16 bases between. Germline-derived CDR1 and CDR2 are MNHEY and SVGEGT. This CDR3 is built from 18 residues. CDR3: CASSSIQGRGSGANVLTF. CDR3 nucleotides: TGTGCCAGCAGTTCAATACAGGGCCGGGGCTCTGGGGCCAACGTCCTGACTTTC.

The CDR3 nucleotides read TGTGCCAGCAGAATGGACGGTCGCTATGGCTACACCTTC. Translated, it gives CASRMDGRYGYTF. The chain has TRBV2 and TRBJ1-2, with D hard to call. This CDR3 contains 13 residues. Germline assignment: CDR1 SNHLY and CDR2 FYNNEI. V was trimmed by 6 bases and J by 4 bases, leaving 12 bases between them.

This CDR3 is CSARDDGTSCYNEQFF. CDR3 bases: TGCAGTGCTAGAGATGACGGTACTAGCTGTTACAATGAGCAGTTCTTC. This sequence joins TRBV20-1 and TRBJ2-1; possibly TRBD2 for D (6 bases). The CDR3 is 16 residues long. V shed 0 bases and J shed 4 bases, with 16 bases lying between them. Germline CDR1 is DFQATT and CDR2 is SNEGSKA (reference sequence).

The V and J genes are TRBV20-1 and TRBJ2-1, with 7 bases that match TRBD2. After removal of 4 bases from V and 4 bases from J, the junction contained 13 bases not matched to a gene. Germline CDR1 DFQATT, CDR2 SNEGSKA (reference sequence). The CDR3 length is 16 residues. The DNA of the CDR3 is TGCAGTGCTACCAAACTTCTAGCGGTACAATACAATGAGCAGTTCTTC. Protein sequence: CSATKLLAVQYNEQFF.

This clone came up a few times. An end of the junction does not agree with germline; a read error may underlie this. The chain employs TRBV6-1 and TRBJ1-1; D is perhaps TRBD1 (6 bases). CDR3 size: 15 residues. The germline V gene encodes CDR1 MNHNS and CDR2 SASEGT. The CDR3 DNA follows: TGTGCCAGCAGATTCAGGACCCGGAGGGGGACTGGAGCTTTCTTT. Translating gives CASRFRTRRGTGAFF.

This clone was recorded many times. The chain links TRBV20-1 to TRBJ2-7, with 8 bases lining up with TRBD2. Germline loops: CDR1 DFQATT, CDR2 SNEGSKA (reference sequence). J was trimmed by 7 bases and V by 6 bases; bases with no gene match: 11. The CDR3 totals 13 residues. CDR3 region: CSARPGLVGEQYF. The CDR3 DNA reads TGCAGTGCGAGACCGGGACTAGTAGGTGAGCAGTACTTC.

The chain employs TRBV11-3 and TRBJ2-1; D not certain. V was clipped by 5 bases and J by 7 bases, with 12 bases between them. The CDR3 spans 13 residues. CDR1 is SGHNT and CDR2 is YENEEA in the germline V gene. In nucleotides, the CDR3 is TGTGCCAGCAGCCTAAGGGAACATAATGAGCAGTTCTTC. Residues: CASSLREHNEQFF. The entire variable domain, with the rest obtained from reference TRBV11-3 and TRBJ2-1, is as follows: EAGVVQSPRYKIIEKKQPVAFWCNPISGHNTLYWYLQNLGQGPELLIRYENEEAVDDSQLPKDRFSAERLKGVDSTLKIQPAELGDSAVYLCASSLREHNEQFFGPGTRLTVL.

This clone was seen at least ten times. The V call is TRBV6-2 or TRBV6-3, the J call TRBJ2-2; D tentatively reads TRBD1 or TRBD2 (5 bases each). CDR3 size: 18 residues. The V end lost 0 bases, the J end lost 0 bases, and 14 bases lay between the germline ends. Germline lookup yields CDR1 MNHEY and CDR2 SVGEGT. CDR3 DNA sequence: TGTGCCAGCAGTTACTCGACGGGGACGTTCGCGAACACCGGGGAGCTGTTTTTT. Its protein product is CASSYSTGTFANTGELFF.

This clone has a count of ten or more. The rearrangement joins TRBV5-1 to TRBJ2-1, with 10 bases that match TRBD2. The CDR3 covers 15 residues. The ends lost 1 base at V and 10 bases at J; junction bases unmatched: 8. CDR1 is SGHRS and CDR2 is YFSETQ in the germline V gene. This CDR3 is CASSLRAGGKEEQFF. The CDR3 DNA reads as TGCGCCAGCAGCTTGAGAGCGGGAGGGAAGGAGGAGCAGTTCTTC.

This clone occurred a few times. The chain combines TRBV19 with TRBJ1-2, with D possibly TRBD1 on 6 matching bases. The CDR3 has 14 amino acids. Germline CDR1 and CDR2: LNHDA and SQIVND (reference sequence). Trimming cost V 4 bases and J 8 bases, with 17 bases left between them. The CDR3 DNA follows: TGTGCCAGTAGTAGACCACAGGGTTTAGGCGGCTACACCTTC. It translates to CASSRPQGLGGYTF.

This clone was detected ten times or more. This rearrangement joins TRBV6-1 to TRBJ2-1; TRBD2 matches 9 bases. V shed 7 bases, J shed 2 bases, and the junction held 9 bases outside the gene matches. The CDR3 sequence is 16 residues long. The germline gives CDR1 MNHNS, CDR2 SASEGT. The CDR3 reads CASTLTSGSTYNEQFF. The CDR3 DNA reads as TGTGCCAGCACCCTGACTAGCGGAAGCACCTACAATGAGCAGTTCTTC.

There are many counts of this clone. V and J are TRBV3-1 and TRBJ2-7, with 11 nucleotides matching TRBD1. Germline CDR1 is LGHDT and CDR2 is YNNKEL (reference sequence). V shed 1 base, J shed 7 bases, and the junction held 9 bases outside the gene matches. The CDR3 is 16 residues long. As DNA, the CDR3 is TGTGCCAGCAGCCAAGGGACAGGGGGCTTAGGCCCGGAGCAGTACTTC. This encodes CASSQGTGGLGPEQYF.

In this sample, this clone is large. The CDR3 loop reads CASSLARGSNYEQYF. DNA of the CDR3: TGTGCCAGCAGCTTGGCCCGGGGATCTAATTACGAGCAGTACTTC. V is TRBV5-5 and J is TRBJ2-7; D may be TRBD2 (5 bases). V was clipped by 0 bases and J by 4 bases, with 14 bases between them. The V gene's germline CDR1 is SGHKS and CDR2 YYEKEE (reference sequence). The CDR3 is 15 amino acids.

This clone was recorded at least ten times. Other DNA sequences within the sample encode an identical CDR3. The chain employs TRBV15 and TRBJ2-5; the match to TRBD1 covers 10 bases. The germline V gene has CDR1 LNHNV and CDR2 YYDKDF (reference sequence). V was pared by 3 bases and J by 1 base, with 2 bases of the junction left unmatched. The CDR3 sequence is 15 residues long. CDR3 sequence (DNA): TGTGCCACCAGCAGGGGGACAGGGGTCCAAGAGACCCAGTACTTC. Protein: CATSRGTGVQETQYF.